This is a list of T cell receptor beta chains from one sample in a study of CD8+ T cells in alopecia areata. Profiled with immunoSEQ multiplex PCR; TCRdb holds only in-frame clones, not every one. The table records tens of thousands of clones, roughly three fifths of them present only once. The sample was CD8+ T cells sorted from blood, taken at week 0. These receptors all stem from a human donor with alopecia areata. Each CDR3 is given with its conserved first and last residue. The D gene is left open where the match is weak. Only some rows state a clone size, as once, few, many or a class for expanded clones.

TRBV29-1,.,11,TRBJ2-7,.,TGCAGCGTTCTCACCTCCTACGAGCAGTACTTC,CSVLTSYEQYF
TRBV29-1,.,11,TRBJ2-7,.,TGCAGCGCTCTAGACTCCTACGAGCAGTACTTC,CSALDSYEQYF
TRBV6-5,few,15,TRBJ2-7,.,TGTGCCAGCAGTTACTCAGCAGGGTTCTCCTACGAGCAGTACTTC,CASSYSAGFSYEQYF
TRBV7-9,.,12,TRBJ1-1,.,TGTGCCAGCAGCTTGAGTAACACTGAAGCTTTCTTT,CASSLSNTEAFF
TRBV25-1,.,14,TRBJ1-1,TRBD1,TGTGCCAGCAGGAGGACAGGGGGATTCACTGAAGCTTTCTTT,CASRRTGGFTEAFF
TRBV30,few,13,TRBJ1-1,.,TGTGCCTGGAGCGAGGGGCACAACACTGAAGCTTTCTTT,CAWSEGHNTEAFF
TRBV29-1,.,13,TRBJ2-1,.,TGCAGCGTTCGGGACGCAGGATACAATGAGCAGTTCTTC,CSVRDAGYNEQFF
TRBV5-6,.,14,TRBJ2-1,.,TGTGCCAGCAGCTTGCGCCTTAGATTCAATGAGCAGTTCTTC,CASSLRLRFNEQFF
TRBV30,few,14,TRBJ2-1,TRBD1,TGTGCCTGGGCGACCGGGACAGGGAAAGATGAGCAGTTCTTC,CAWATGTGKDEQFF
TRBV9,few,16,TRBJ2-1,TRBD2,TGTGCCAGCAGCGATGAGCGGGAGGGCCCTGACAATGAGCAGTTCTTC,CASSDEREGPDNEQFF
TRBV7-9,.,16,TRBJ2-3,TRBD1,TGTGCCAGCAGCTTCCACCGACAGGGGGGCACAGATACGCAGTATTTT,CASSFHRQGGTDTQYF
TRBV7-3,.,13,TRBJ1-1,.,TGTGCCAGCAGCTTAATGGGGAACACTGAAGCTTTCTTT,CASSLMGNTEAFF
TRBV27,few,13,TRBJ2-7,TRBD1,TGTGCCAGCAGTTTAGGACAGGACTACGAGCAGTACTTC,CASSLGQDYEQYF
TRBV6-5,.,14,TRBJ1-1,.,TGTGCCAGCCGGGACGTGATGATGTCGGCTGAAGCTTTCTTT,CASRDVMMSAEAFF
TRBV27,few,15,TRBJ2-1,TRBD1,TGTGCCAGCAGTTCAGGACAGGGGGCGTACAATGAGCAGTTCTTC,CASSSGQGAYNEQFF
TRBV7-9,.,17,TRBJ1-1,TRBD1,TGTGCCAGCAGCTTATTCCGGGACAGGGGCTTCGACACTGAAGCTTTCTTT,CASSLFRDRGFDTEAFF
TRBV14,.,13,TRBJ1-2,.,TGTGCCAGCAGCCCGGACAGAAGCACTGGCTACACCTTC,CASSPDRSTGYTF
TRBV6-5,.,15,TRBJ1-1,TRBD1,TGTGCCAGCAGTTACTCGAGTAACAGGGGGACTGAAGCTTTCTTT,CASSYSSNRGTEAFF
TRBV7-2,.,18,TRBJ2-5,TRBD2,TGTGCCAGCAGCTGGAATAGCGGGAGGGCCACGGTGTGGAAGACCCAGTACTTC,CASSWNSGRATVWKTQYF
TRBV6-5,.,14,TRBJ2-5,.,TGTGCCAGCAGCCCCGGCTCAGGGGAAGGGACCCAGTACTTC,CASSPGSGEGTQYF
TRBV7-4,few,17,TRBJ2-3,TRBD2,TGTGCCAGCAGCCTGGGACTAGCGGGGGGCGACACAGATACGCAGTATTTT,CASSLGLAGGDTDTQYF
TRBV29-1,.,12,TRBJ2-2,.,TGCAGCGACCGGGACCTCACCGGGGAGCTGTTTTTT,CSDRDLTGELFF
TRBV4-3,.,12,TRBJ2-2,.,TGCGCCAGCAGCCAAGTCTCCGGGGAGCTGTTTTTT,CASSQVSGELFF
TRBV6-5,.,15,TRBJ2-3,TRBD2,TGTGCCAGCAGATTGGGACTAGCGGGCACAGATACGCAGTATTTT,CASRLGLAGTDTQYF
TRBV2,few,11,TRBJ2-7,.,TGTGCCAGCACAGGCGGATACGAGCAGTACTTC,CASTGGYEQYF
TRBV29-1,.,18,TRBJ1-1,TRBD1,TGCAGCGTTGTCTACCCCCAGTTTGGGACAGGGTTGGACACTGAAGCTTTCTTT,CSVVYPQFGTGLDTEAFF
TRBV28,.,10,TRBJ2-7,.,TGTGCCAGCGGGGAGGTCGAGCAGTACTTC,CASGEVEQYF
TRBV5-1,few,15,TRBJ2-5,TRBD1,TGCGCCAGCAGCTTGGTTTGGACAGGGAAAGAGACCCAGTACTTC,CASSLVWTGKETQYF
TRBV7-6,.,14,TRBJ1-5,TRBD1,TGTGCCAGCAGCATGGGGACAGGGACTCAGCCCCAGCATTTT,CASSMGTGTQPQHF
TRBV7-9,.,15,TRBJ2-1,TRBD2,TGTGCCAGCAGCTTAGCTAGCGGGGTCTACAATGAGCAGTTCTTC,CASSLASGVYNEQFF
TRBV5-6,few,16,TRBJ2-7,TRBD2,TGTGCCAGCAGCTTCGGGACTAGCGGGTTCGCCTACGAGCAGTACTTC,CASSFGTSGFAYEQYF
TRBV2,few,12,TRBJ2-7,.,TGTGCCAGCAGTGATTTGGGCAGCGAGCAGTACTTC,CASSDLGSEQYF
TRBV6-5,.,14,TRBJ1-5,.,TGTGCCAGCAGGGGGGACGCGAGCAATCAGCCCCAGCATTTT,CASRGDASNQPQHF
TRBV29-1,.,14,TRBJ2-7,.,TGCAGCGCCCGGGCAGGGGCCGCTTCCTACGAGCAGTACTTC,CSARAGAASYEQYF
TRBV5-4,.,20,TRBJ2-3,TRBD2,TGTGCCAGCAGCTTGGCGTTTAGCGGGGGGGCAAGCAAGGTCACAGATACGCAGTATTTT,CASSLAFSGGASKVTDTQYF
TRBV25-1,few,16,TRBJ2-2,.,TGTGCCAGCAGTGACCTCTCGGCGTCCGGAGCCGGGGAGCTGTTTTTT,CASSDLSASGAGELFF
TRBV2,.,12,TRBJ2-5,.,TGTGCCAAGGAATCGGTGGGAGAGACCCAGTACTTC,CAKESVGETQYF
TRBV4-1,.,15,TRBJ1-6,TRBD1,TGCGCCAGCAGCCTCGGACAGGGCTGGGATTCACCCCTCCACTTT,CASSLGQGWDSPLHF
TRBV5-6,.,15,TRBJ2-7,.,TGTGCCAGCCAGCTTGAGGGTACAGCCTACTACGAGCAGTACTTC,CASQLEGTAYYEQYF
TRBV30,.,13,TRBJ2-7,.,TGTGCCTGGAGTGTTGACAGCTCCTACGAGCAGTACTTC,CAWSVDSSYEQYF
TRBV30,once,15,TRBJ2-2,TRBD1,TGTGCCTGGAGTGTAGGGACAGGGGCCACCGGGGAGCTGTTTTTT,CAWSVGTGATGELFF
TRBV28,.,15,TRBJ2-7,TRBD2,TGTGCCAGCAGTTTACTAGCGGGAGGGCCACACGAGCAGTACTTC,CASSLLAGGPHEQYF